The 17 T cell receptor beta chains presented below share a single source sample, sequenced in a study of T cell repertoires in cytomegalovirus infection (dated by TCRdb to about 2019). Data came from an Illumina HiSeq 1500. TCRdb trimmed the raw reads at Q25, called clones with MiXCR and kept productive beta chains. Records with the same CDR3 protein are collapsed into one entry carrying the most frequent genes and DNA. The sample table lists hundreds of thousands of distinct CDR3 sequences, approximately 40% of them with a count of one. More than 2.5% of the sample rests with the top ten. The sequencing input was PBMCs. The receptors shown here come from a human donor in good health (CMV status not recorded). Some clones in this sample may be carry-over from other donors' samples.

This clonotype was counted between two and nine times. The V and J genes are TRBV28 and TRBJ1-1; D not resolved. The CDR3 has 10 residues. CDR1 is MDHEN, CDR2 SYDVKM, per germline. V lost 8 bases and J lost 9, with 10 bases in between. The CDR3 here is CASSSGKAFF. In nucleotides, the CDR3 is TGTGCCAGCTCCAGCGGTAAAGCTTTCTTT. The full variable domain, its missing parts supplied by reference TRBV28 and TRBJ1-1, is DVKVTQSSRYLVKRTGEKVFLECVQDMDHENMFWYRQDPGLGLRLIYFSYDVKMKEKGDIPEGYSVSREKKERFSLILESASTNQTSMYLCASSSGKAFFGQGTRLTVV.

The genes are TRBV10-3 and TRBJ1-5; D call uncertain. V was pared by 4 bases and J by 4 bases, with 11 bases between. The CDR3 length is 14 residues. Per germline, CDR1 ENHRY and CDR2 SYGVKD. The CDR3: CAISGYSTNQPQHF. CDR3 DNA sequence: TGTGCCATCAGTGGGTACAGCACAAATCAGCCCCAGCATTTT.

Only a few counts were recorded for this clonotype. The CDR3 spells CASSLDGRPRVLSGANVLTF. The CDR3 DNA reads as TGTGCCAGCAGCTTAGATGGGCGACCCAGGGTCCTCTCTGGGGCCAACGTCCTGACTTTC. This rearrangement joins TRBV7-8 to TRBJ2-6, with D tentatively TRBD1 (5 bases). The CDR3 totals 20 residues. CDR1 and CDR2 from the germline V gene are SGHVS and FQNEAQ. V gave up 1 base and J gave up 0 bases, with 19 bases separating them.

V and J are TRBV12-3 or TRBV12-4 and TRBJ1-1; a possible D gene is TRBD1 (6 bases). This CDR3 is built from 15 residues. V was cut by 6 bases and J by 3 bases, with 17 bases left in between. This chain's CDR3 is CASRRGTGSHTEAFF. In DNA form, the CDR3 reads TGTGCCAGCAGGCGGGGCACAGGGTCGCACACTGAAGCTTTCTTT.

As DNA, the CDR3 is TGTGCCAGCAGAACACCGGGACAGGGGGGCAATGAGCAGTTCTTC. This translates into CASRTPGQGGNEQFF. This rearrangement joins TRBV11-2 to TRBJ2-1; 11 nucleotides align to TRBD1. J lost 6 bases, V lost 6 bases, and 7 bases had no gene match. This CDR3 comprises 15 residues. Germline V lookup: CDR1 SGHAT, CDR2 FQNNGV. The full variable domain, rest sourced from reference TRBV11-2 and TRBJ2-1, is EAGVAQSPRYKIIEKRQSVAFWCNPISGHATLYWYQQILGQGPKLLIQFQNNGVVDDSQLPKDRFSAERLKGVDSTLKIQPAKLEDSAVYLCASRTPGQGGNEQFFGPGTRLTVL.

There are a few counts of this clonotype. The V and J genes are TRBV4-1 and TRBJ1-1; D not resolved. Germline V gene sequence: CDR1 MGHRA, CDR2 YSYEKL. V was clipped by 1 base and J by 5 bases, with 8 bases between them. This CDR3 is built from 13 residues. The CDR3 DNA is TGCGCCAGCAGCCAAGGTCTCAGGACTGAAGCTTTCTTT. Its protein is CASSQGLRTEAFF.

This clonotype has at least ten counts. One junction end does not reproduce the germline sequence, and a read error may be involved. The CDR3 coding sequence is TGTGCCAGTAGTGACAGGGGATACAATGAGCAGTTCTTC. Translated: CASSDRGYNEQFF. This chain links TRBV2 with TRBJ2-1, with 8 positions matching TRBD1. The CDR3 runs 13 residues. The germline CDR1 and CDR2 sequences are SNHLY and FYNNEI.

The chain links TRBV14 to TRBJ2-5; no firm D call. V was pared by 1 base and J by 2 bases, with 5 bases between. CDR3 length equals 13 residues. CDR1 and CDR2 (germline): SGHDN, FVKESK. The CDR3 bases are TGTGCCAGCAGCCAAGTCTTTCAAGAGACCCAGTACTTC. It encodes CASSQVFQETQYF.

This clonotype has a handful of counts. The chain uses TRBV4-2 and TRBJ2-5; no definite D call. CDR3 length: 13 amino acids. In germline, CDR1 is LGHNA, CDR2 YNFKEQ. V lost 0 bases and J lost 3, with 5 bases in between. The CDR3 region has the DNA TGTGCCAGCAGCCAAGAGCTTGAAGAGACCCAGTACTTC. Translation: CASSQELEETQYF.

The chain uses TRBV6-5 and TRBJ2-1; 7 bases line up with TRBD2. Germline V gives CDR1 MNHEY, CDR2 SVGAGI. The CDR3 totals 13 residues. With 7 bases clipped from V and 8 bases from J, the junction kept 8 bases outside the gene matches. CDR3 region: CASTKGLPHEQFF. In nucleotides, the CDR3 is TGTGCCAGCACCAAGGGACTACCACATGAGCAGTTCTTC.

This clonotype appeared a few times. The chain has TRBV6-8 and TRBJ1-1; D not resolved. The germline CDR1 and CDR2 sequences are MNHGY and SAAAGT. The V end lost 7 bases, the J end lost 1 base, and 10 bases lay between the germline ends. The CDR3 is made up of 13 amino acids. CDR3 DNA sequence: TGTGCCAGCAAAGGTGTTGGGAACACTGAAGCTTTCTTT. Protein: CASKGVGNTEAFF.

The chain uses TRBV27 and TRBJ2-1; the D gene is possibly TRBD1 (5 bases). Between the trimmed V and J ends, which lost 5 bases and 3 bases, there was a span of 11 bases. The CDR3 extends over 14 amino acids. CDR1 is MNHEY, CDR2 SMNVEV, per germline (reference sequence). CDR3 in DNA: TGTGCCAGCAGTGTCGCCAGGGACTACAATGAGCAGTTCTTC. Translating it yields CASSVARDYNEQFF.

V gene TRBV25-1 combines with J gene TRBJ2-1; D gene uncertain. V lost 4 bases and J lost 10, with 8 bases in between. This CDR3 region has 11 residues. Germline assignment: CDR1 MGHDK and CDR2 SYGVNS. The CDR3 DNA is TGTGCCAGCAGTGCTGGAGCCGAGCAGTTCTTC. It yields the protein CASSAGAEQFF.

This sequence joins TRBV27 and TRBJ2-7; 8 bases fit TRBD2. Trimming cost V 3 bases and J 6 bases; bases outside gene matches: 7. Per germline, CDR1 MNHEY and CDR2 SMNVEV (reference sequence). This CDR3 contains 14 residues. CDR3 in DNA: TGTGCCAGCAGTTTTCTAGGGACTAGTTCCGAGCAGTACTTC. The encoded protein is CASSFLGTSSEQYF.

This clonotype was recorded a few times. CDR3 DNA: TGTGCCAGCAGTTGGGGAAGTTATGATCAGCCCCAGCATTTT. It yields the protein CASSWGSYDQPQHF. The V call is TRBV12-3 or TRBV12-4, the J call TRBJ1-5; no reliable D call. The germline V and J ends were trimmed by 4 bases and 5 bases, with 12 bases remaining between them. The CDR3 runs 14 residues.

This chain links TRBV6-6 with TRBJ1-3; the D gene is possibly TRBD1 (6 bases). Trimming took 2 bases from V and 1 from J, leaving 12 bases between them. The CDR3 runs to 16 residues. CDR1 is MNHNY, CDR2 SVGAGI, per germline (reference sequence). CDR3 residues: CASSYQQGVSGNTIYF. CDR3 nucleotides: TGTGCCAGCAGTTACCAACAGGGTGTGTCTGGAAACACCATATATTTT.

In DNA form, the CDR3 reads TGTGCCAGCAGTGTCCGGCTTCGGACTAGCGGGACGGGGGAGCAGTACTTC. Translation gives CASSVRLRTSGTGEQYF. V usage is TRBV2 and J usage is TRBJ2-7; 12 nucleotides agree with TRBD2. The ends lost 4 bases at V and 7 bases at J; junction bases unmatched: 14. CDR1 is SNHLY, CDR2 FYNNEI, per germline. The CDR3 covers 17 residues. Variable domain in full (rest from reference TRBV2 and TRBJ2-7): EPEVTQTPSHQVTQMGQEVILRCVPISNHLYFYWYRQILGQKVEFLVSFYNNEISEKSEIFDDQFSVERPDGSNFTLKIRSTKLEDSAMYFCASSVRLRTSGTGEQYFGPGTRLTVT.